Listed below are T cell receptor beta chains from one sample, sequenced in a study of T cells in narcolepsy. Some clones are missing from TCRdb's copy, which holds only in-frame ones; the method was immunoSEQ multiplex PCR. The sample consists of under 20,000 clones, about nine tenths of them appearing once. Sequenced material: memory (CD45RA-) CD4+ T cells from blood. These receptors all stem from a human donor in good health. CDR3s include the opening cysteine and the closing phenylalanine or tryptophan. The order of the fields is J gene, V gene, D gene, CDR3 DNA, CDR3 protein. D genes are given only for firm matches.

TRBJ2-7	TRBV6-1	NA	TGTGCCAGCAGCGCAAATGGGGTCCGTCGCTACGAGCAGTACTTC	CASSANGVRRYEQYF
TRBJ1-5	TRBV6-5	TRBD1	TGTGCCAGCAGACAAGGACAGGCCCACCAGCCCCAGCATTTT	CASRQGQAHQPQHF
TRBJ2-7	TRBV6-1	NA	TGTGCCAGCAGTAACGAGCAGTACTTC	CASSNEQYF
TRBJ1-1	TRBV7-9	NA	TGTGCCAGCAGCTTAGAACCAGGGGCCTCGGGGACTGAAGCTTTCTTT	CASSLEPGASGTEAFF
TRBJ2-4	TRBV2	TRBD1	TGTGCCAGCAGTGCACCGGGACAGGGGATGAGGAACATTCAGTACTTC	CASSAPGQGMRNIQYF
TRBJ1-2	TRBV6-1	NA	TGTGCCAGCAGTGAAAGAGTCTATGGCTACACCTTC	CASSERVYGYTF
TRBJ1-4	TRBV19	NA	TGTGCCAGTAGTATGAGGGGGAAGGAAAAACTGTTTTTT	CASSMRGKEKLFF
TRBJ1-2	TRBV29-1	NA	TGCAGCGTTGACCACGACAGGAATGGCTACACCTTC	CSVDHDRNGYTF
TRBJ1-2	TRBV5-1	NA	TGCGCCAGCAGCTTGGGAGTTCCGGGGTCCTATGGCTACACCTTC	CASSLGVPGSYGYTF
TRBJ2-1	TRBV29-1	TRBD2	TGCAGCGTCGACCTTGGGGGCTTCCGGGAGGGTGAGCAGTTCTTC	CSVDLGGFREGEQFF
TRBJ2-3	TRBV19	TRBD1	TGTGCCAGTAGGGGTGTGGGACAGACAGAGGATACGCAGTATTTT	CASRGVGQTEDTQYF